This T cell receptor beta chain stems from a study of Graves' ophthalmopathy and Graves' hyperthyroidism (dated by TCRdb to 2016 to 2019). About the full investigation: Peripheral blood was collected before any treatment was given, at the time of initial diagnosis. The study used TCR beta repertoire signatures to distinguish Graves' ophthalmopathy from Graves' hyperthyroidism and to predict progression to ophthalmopathy. In total, over 130 blood samples were TCR-sequenced: under 45 ophthalmopathy, under 80 hyperthyroidism and roughly 17 hyperthyroidism-to-ophthalmopathy patients. A discovery set of about a hundred patients (43 ophthalmopathy, 55 to 60 stable hyperthyroidism) was enrolled to explore V-J signatures distinguishing ophthalmopathy from hyperthyroidism. An independent validation cohort was composed of some 18 hyperthyroidism patients and 17 patients who later progressed from hyperthyroidism to ophthalmopathy. In over 5 hyperthyroidism patients, the T-cell repertoire of thyroid tissue was compared with the T-cell repertoire of blood. After sampling, hyperthyroidism patients received methimazole starting at 30 mg daily, and ophthalmopathy patients received high-dose intravenous methylprednisolone. For training and testing, the 110 or so patients in the discovery cohort were randomly divided in a 7:3 ratio.

Stable hyperthyroidism was defined as no progression to ophthalmopathy within 18 months of follow-up. The hyperthyroidism patients were 18 to 65 years old and newly diagnosed, with a disease duration of less than 2 months. Anyone with other autoimmune diseases, uncontrolled infections, pregnancy or lactation was excluded from the study. Clinical symptoms, serum thyroxine, TRAb, thyroid ultrasound and orbital computed tomography formed the basis of the diagnosis. Using Ficoll-Paque density gradient centrifugation, PBMCs were isolated from 9 to 10 ml of fresh peripheral blood. Total RNA was extracted using Trizol reagent, and RNA quality was checked on an Agilent 2100 Bioanalyzer. The paper's findings and limits, for the study overall: The 13-signature model separated ophthalmopathy from stable hyperthyroidism with approximately 90% sensitivity and approximately 83% specificity in cross-validation, and 80%/75% in the test set. Most of the expanded thyroid clonotypes with a frequency above 0.001 were also detected in blood, and it was suggested that the thyroid immune response may be reflected by blood repertoires. In validation, the model predicted ophthalmopathy progression with about 71% sensitivity and approximately 75% specificity; some 13 predicted patients were CT-confirmed with GO in a median of approximately six months. No statistical method was used to predetermine the sample size, and group allocation was not hidden from the investigators.

Spanning cysteine to phenylalanine, the CDR3 consists of 14 amino acids. CDR3 DNA is the only sequence kept; it has 42 bases, read in frame from the first base. A distance of 9 bases separates the germline ends of V and J, which lose 3 bases and 6 bases respectively. TCR beta CDR3 regions were amplified from RNA transcripts for repertoire sequencing. HTBI primers and the Qiagen OneStep RT-PCR kit were used in a first-round RT-PCR, which was followed by a second-round multiplex PCR, size selection and purification. Sequencing of the libraries was carried out on an Illumina HiSeq2000 in paired-end mode with 100 bp reads. Per the authors' processing: SOAPnuke was used to process the reads, throwing out any read that had adapters, had uncalled bases, had a mean Phred below 15, or lacked an exact constant-primer or identifier match. COPE v1.2.5 was used to merge high-quality paired reads. Clonotypes were defined as unique nucleotide sequences and were aligned to IMGT TRB V, D and J references using MiTCR v1.1. The analysis was limited to V-J combinations with a frequency above 0.0001, which together covered 99.2% of repertoires. A TCR clonal expansion and chaos score per V-J combination was defined as the ratio of F50 clonal expansion to chaos observed in the TCRdist matrix. Welch's t-statistics and random forest were used to reduce the features to 10 to 15 V-J combinations, which were then used as input to a naive Bayes classifier. Thyroid-blood repertoire similarity was quantified with the Morisita-Horn index. Through fastp at Q25 and MiXCR, TCRdb rebuilt clones from the public reads, retaining in-frame beta chains. Rows with a matching CDR3 protein are joined into one entry that keeps the most common DNA and genes. The V and J calls follow TCRdb's processing rather than the paper's. Within this sample are 400,000 to 450,000 distinct CDR3 sequences, with under 25% of them counted one time only. The ten biggest clones cover 3% of the sample.

Details on this clonotype: The clone's antigen remains unknown. One base away there is no much larger clone; base qualities are not given.

The source material was peripheral blood. This sequence was found in a woman younger than 35 with stable Graves' hyperthyroidism. Donor details come from another sample of the same person, matched by shared clones. This chain joins TRBV12-3 or TRBV12-4 to TRBJ1-6; the D gene cannot be named for sure. DNA sequence: TGTGCCAGCAGTTTGGCACGGAGTAATTCACCCCTCCACTTT. This translates into CASSLARSNSPLHF.